The 8 T cell receptor beta chains reported below all come from one sample, sequenced in a study of blood T cell repertoires in COVID-19. Using immunoSEQ multiplex PCR, the repertoire was profiled, and TCRdb retains in-frame clones only, with some absent. The sample contains tens of thousands of clones, just under 85% of which appear only once. Source material: peripheral blood. Receptors were obtained from a middle-aged man with acute or convalescent COVID-19.

The rearrangement links TRBV10-1 to TRBJ1-2, with 8 bases fitting TRBD1. The CDR3 has 13 amino acids. V dropped 4 bases and J dropped 3; count of bases not matched to a gene: 1. Germline-derived CDR1 and CDR2 are WNHNN and SYGVQD (reference sequence). CDR3 in DNA: TGCGCCAGCAGTGGGGGACAGGACTATGGCTACACCTTC. It specifies CASSGGQDYGYTF.

V is TRBV5-1 and J is TRBJ2-3, with 9 bases fitting TRBD1. The V gene's germline CDR1 is SGHRS and CDR2 YFSETQ. Trimming at V came to 1 base and at J to 2 bases, leaving 5 bases not matched to a gene. This CDR3 has 16 residues. The CDR3 region is CASSLWGQGNTDTQYF. CDR3 nucleotides: TGCGCCAGCAGCTTGTGGGGACAGGGAAACACAGATACGCAGTATTTT.

The V and J genes are TRBV7-9 and TRBJ2-1; 11 nucleotides agree with TRBD2. The CDR3 extends over 15 amino acids. The J segment lost 5 bases and the V segment lost 4 bases, leaving 4 bases of the junction unmatched. The germline V gene encodes CDR1 SEHNR and CDR2 FQNEAQ (reference sequence). The DNA of the CDR3 is TGTGCCAGCAGCTACACTAGCGGGGGAGACAATGAGCAGTTCTTC. This translates into CASSYTSGGDNEQFF. The full variable domain, with the rest looked up from reference TRBV7-9 and TRBJ2-1, is DTGVSQNPRHKITKRGQNVTFRCDPISEHNRLYWYRQTLGQGPEFLTYFQNEAQLEKSRLLSDRFSAERPKGSFSTLEIQRTEQGDSAMYLCASSYTSGGDNEQFFGPGTRLTVL.

This sequence joins TRBV4-1 and TRBJ1-6; D gene ambiguous. The CDR3 loop spans 12 amino acids. Germline V gene lookup returns CDR1 MGHRA and CDR2 YSYEKL. Between the trimmed V and J ends, which lost 4 bases and 12 bases, there was a span of 10 bases. In DNA, the CDR3 is TGCGCCAGCAGCCCCATGCAGGAACCCCTCCACTTT. Translating it yields CASSPMQEPLHF.

The gene calls are TRBV5-1 and TRBJ2-5, with D tentatively TRBD1 (6 bases). This CDR3 contains 15 residues. From germline, CDR1 is SGHRS and CDR2 YFSETQ. V lost 3 bases, J lost 3 bases, and 15 bases lay in between. This CDR3 is CASSSLPTGKETQYF. The CDR3 DNA reads as TGCGCCAGCAGCTCGCTCCCAACAGGGAAAGAGACCCAGTACTTC.

The J gene is TRBJ1-2, the V gene TRBV6-5; maybe TRBD1 (6 bases). The ends were cut back, 0 bases at V and 4 bases at J, with 12 bases in the middle. CDR3 size: 15 residues. CDR1 is MNHEY, CDR2 SVGAGI, per germline. CDR3 protein: CASSYSGGRIYGYTF. The CDR3 region has the DNA TGTGCCAGCAGTTACTCAGGGGGTAGAATCTATGGCTACACCTTC.

V usage is TRBV7-2 and J usage is TRBJ2-7, with 10 bases that match TRBD1. V trimming: 10 bases; J trimming: 6 bases; junction bases outside the gene matches: 9. The CDR3 has 13 amino acids. From germline, CDR1 is SGHTA and CDR2 FQGNSA. This CDR3 is CATTRQGAGEQYF. Written as DNA, the CDR3 is TGTGCCACCACCAGACAGGGGGCGGGCGAGCAGTACTTC.

This clone turned up a few times. The rearrangement uses TRBV7-6 and TRBJ2-2; 9 bases line up with TRBD2. The J segment lost 1 base and the V segment lost 2 bases, leaving 2 bases of the junction unmatched. Germline CDR1 and CDR2: SGHVS and FNYEAQ. The CDR3 spans 16 residues. The CDR3 sequence is CASSLTTSGNTGELFF. The CDR3 DNA follows: TGTGCCAGCAGCTTAACGACTAGCGGGAACACCGGGGAGCTGTTTTTT.